The source of this T cell receptor beta chain is a study of memory CD4+ T cells and cytomegalovirus serostatus (dated by TCRdb to between 2018 and 2021). About the study as a whole: The cohort included around 35 healthy adults from Belgium, of whom 9 were CMV seropositive and approximately 24 were CMV seronegative. To replicate a published TCR-based CMV serostatus classifier, the researchers sequenced the CD4+ memory TCRbeta repertoires of a Belgian cohort whose cytomegalovirus serostatus was known.

Results the study describes overall, beyond this receptor: For predicting CMV serostatus, the median bootstrapped AUC was 0.95 using the original framework and over 0.9 using a US-trained random forest. The results were read as suggesting that the CMV-associated TCR signature is, for the most part, present in the CD4+ memory repertoire. Of around 150 previously reported CMV-associated TCRbeta sequences, some 67 appeared in the CD4+ memory repertoires, each in one to five individuals. Only CD4+CD45RO+ memory cells were sequenced, in contrast to the original study, which included naive and memory CD4+ and CD8+ populations. The original-framework classifier achieved a median bootstrapped AUC of about 0.94 with a 95% CI of 0.76-1.00 on the Belgian cohort.

The CDR3, cysteine through phenylalanine, is 15 amino acids long. Only CDR3 DNA is held: 45 bases, read in frame from base 1. For this chain, trimming is 6 bases at the V end and 1 base at the J end, and the number of junction bases without a gene match is 6. CDR1 and CDR2, per the germline V gene, are SNHLY and FYNNEI. A FACSAria II was used to sort memory CD4+ T cells, defined as single viable CD3+CD4+CD8-CD45RO+ cells. CMV serostatus was determined using a Roche Elecsys assay that detects serum IgG against CMV pp150, pp28, p38 and p52. After thawing, total CD4+ T cells were enriched by positive selection with CD4 magnetic microbeads. Samples originated from another study that specifically interrogated the CD4+ T cell memory repertoire. Following standard operating procedures, peripheral blood mononuclear cells were isolated and cryopreserved, while serum was kept at -80 degrees C. Staining used CD3-PerCP (BW264/56), CD4-APC (RPA-T4), CD45RO-PE (UCHT1) and CD8-Pacific Orange (3B5) antibodies, with Sytox blue excluding non-viable cells.

The Quick-DNA Microprep Kit was used to extract genomic DNA from the sorted cells. Amplification of TCRbeta DNA was done with the immunoSEQ hsTCRbeta kit, following the protocol from the manufacturer. An Illumina MiSeq instrument was used to sequence the TCRbeta libraries. As for the original processing: Following removal of out-of-frame sequences, some 2,200,000 distinct TCRbeta sequences were retained, with an average of approximately 69,000 per individual. Two values were used to score each individual: the count of under 200 previously reported CMV-associated TCRbeta sequences and the total count of productive distinct TCRbeta sequences. A beta-binomial model was reimplemented in Python, and scikit-learn random forests with default parameters were trained on data from the US cohort. Classifier performance on the Belgian cohort was reported as the median AUC with percentile confidence intervals calculated over 10,000 bootstrap iterations. Entries here come from immuneACCESS through TCRdb and include only in-frame sequences with V and J called. Some clones fail to appear in such tables; in the studies checked, an unresolved V gene covers under half of the shortfall, and the cause of the remainder is unknown. V, J and clone size are taken as reported in that table, and D and trimming were inferred from the DNA itself. The sample profile shows approximately 46,000 clones; approximately 81% of them were found once. Of the sample, 0.9% to 1.2% falls within the top ten clones.

On this clone itself: There is no known antigen for this receptor. Base qualities are not at hand, and no much larger clone is one base apart.

The TCR was taken from an adult in good health and CMV-seronegative. What was sequenced was memory CD4+ T cells from blood. This receptor chain uses TRBV2 and TRBJ2-3; 8 central nucleotides agree with TRBD2. The DNA sequence reads TGTGCCAGCAGAGCCAGCGGGAGCGGCACAGATACGCAGTATTTT. This is translated as CASRASGSGTDTQYF.